This T cell receptor beta chain derives from a study of blood T cell repertoires in COVID-19. Study-level background: Samples came from the United States, Italy and Spain, spanning acute and convalescent COVID-19. PBMCs, B-cell-depleted T cells, or T cells were the source of the cDNA or gDNA that made up the material.

This CDR3 is built from 10 residues. Trimming took off 6 bases at V and 5 bases at J, with 7 bases between the two ends. CDR1 DFQATT and CDR2 SNEGSKA come from the germline V gene (reference sequence). Original analysis: Researchers report that nucleated cell counts were estimated from reference gene primer amplification. Some clones are missing from TCRdb's copy, which holds only in-frame ones; the method was immunoSEQ multiplex PCR. The DNA was the basis for D and trimming; V, J and clone size are from that table. Of roughly 86,000 clones detected, around three quarters appear once; the ten largest clones hold approximately 8.9%.

The receptor was derived from a man between 50 and 59 years old who had recovered from COVID-19. V is TRBV20-1 and J is TRBJ2-5; TRBD1 is a possible D gene (5 bases). What was sequenced was peripheral blood. CDR3 loop: CSARVETQYF. The CDR3 coding sequence is TGCAGTGCCAGGGTTGAGACCCAGTACTTC.